The next 15 T cell receptor beta chains were all read from a single sample in a study of response to subunit inactivated influenza vaccine. TCRdb re-called the RT-PCR reads through MiXCR, storing one row per CDR3 protein. The sample records under 800,000 distinct CDR3 sequences, roughly 13% being singletons. Specimen: PBMCs from blood, collected roughly 2 weeks before vaccination. Receptors were obtained from a man aged 50-59 years who received an inactivated influenza vaccine.

This clonotype appeared a few times. CDR3 bases: TGTGCCAGCGGGCACAGGCTTGGCACCGGGGAGCTGTTTTTT. Its protein product is CASGHRLGTGELFF. The rearrangement links TRBV12-3 or TRBV12-4 to TRBJ2-2; tentatively, D is TRBD1 (5 bases). V lost 8 bases and J 4 bases, leaving 14 bases between the germline ends. The CDR3 has 14 residues.

This clonotype turned up a few times. The gene calls are TRBV28 and TRBJ2-6; D unresolved. Germline V gene sequence: CDR1 MDHEN, CDR2 SYDVKM. The CDR3 loop spans 15 amino acids. The ends were cut back, 4 bases at V and 0 bases at J, with 7 bases in the middle. CDR3 in DNA: TGTGCCAGCAGTTCCCCTTTCTCTGGGGCCAACGTCCTGACTTTC. Its protein product is CASSSPFSGANVLTF.

CDR3 in DNA: TGCAGCGTTGGGGGACGAACCCTCTACGAGCAGTACTTC. Encoded protein: CSVGGRTLYEQYF. The V and J genes are TRBV29-1 and TRBJ2-7; either TRBD1 or TRBD2 may supply D (5 bases each). CDR3 length: 13 residues. CDR1 and CDR2 from the germline V gene are SQVTM and ANQGSEA. Trimming took off 4 bases at V and 3 bases at J, with 13 bases between the two ends.

The table lists this clonotype with a few counts. The rearrangement joins TRBV11-2 to TRBJ2-2; 7 nucleotides agree with TRBD1. V lost 0 bases and J lost 4; bases outside the gene matches: 2. The germline CDR1 and CDR2 sequences are SGHAT and FQNNGV. This CDR3 comprises 15 residues. The CDR3 DNA reads as TGTGCCAGCAGCTTAGAGACAGGGACCACCGGGGAGCTGTTTTTT. Translation: CASSLETGTTGELFF.

The chain is built from TRBV12-3 or TRBV12-4 and TRBJ2-3; a weak D match, TRBD1 (6 bases). Trimming took off 1 base at V and 6 bases at J, with 17 bases between the two ends. This CDR3 is built from 16 residues. The DNA of the CDR3 is TGTGCCAGCAGTTTAGTTGGTAGGGGGAGAAGGGATACGCAGTATTTT. Its protein is CASSLVGRGRRDTQYF.

This clonotype appeared many times. V and J are TRBV5-1 and TRBJ1-1; 9 positions match TRBD1. With V trimmed by 3 bases and J by 4 bases, 1 base remained unmatched. The CDR3 runs to 13 residues. The germline gives CDR1 SGHRS, CDR2 YFSETQ. The chain's CDR3 is CASSWDRVTEAFF. CDR3 in DNA: TGCGCCAGCAGCTGGGACAGGGTCACTGAAGCTTTCTTT. Based on the CDR3 plus reference TRBV5-1 and TRBJ1-1, the full variable domain is KAGVTQTPRYLIKTRGQQVTLSCSPISGHRSVSWYQQTPGQGLQFLFEYFSETQRNKGNFPGRFSGRQFSNSRSEMNVSTLELGDSALYLCASSWDRVTEAFFGQGTRLTVV.

The J gene is TRBJ2-2, the V gene TRBV11-3; 9 positions agree with TRBD2. The CDR3 runs 17 residues. V lost 0 bases to trimming and J lost 6 bases; unmatched junction nucleotides: 8. Germline V gene data show CDR1 as SGHNT and CDR2 as YENEEA. CDR3 residues: CASSLDTAGGPSGELFF. CDR3 in DNA: TGTGCCAGCAGCTTAGATACCGCGGGAGGGCCCTCCGGGGAGCTGTTTTTT.

This clonotype came up a few times. This sequence joins TRBV24-1 and TRBJ2-2; perhaps TRBD1 as D (5 bases). Germline V gene data show CDR1 as KGHDR and CDR2 as SFDVKD. V was trimmed by 8 bases and J by 0 bases, leaving 9 bases between them. The CDR3 extends over 14 amino acids. CDR3 residues: CATTGAANTGELFF. CDR3 nucleotides: TGTGCCACCACTGGGGCCGCGAACACCGGGGAGCTGTTTTTT.

Only a few counts were recorded for this clonotype. The gene calls are TRBV11-1 and TRBJ2-1; D possibly corresponds to TRBD2 (6 bases). Germline values: CDR1 SGHAT, CDR2 FQDESV (reference sequence). Trimming stripped 7 bases from V and 7 bases from J, with 29 bases between. The CDR3 runs 18 residues. In DNA, the CDR3 is TGTGCCAGCAACAGGTGGGGGGTCGGAATATCGCCAGGTAATGAGCAGTTCTTC. This codes for CASNRWGVGISPGNEQFF.

The chain uses TRBV13 and TRBJ2-1, with a tentative D call TRBD1 (5 bases). Trimming shortened V by 1 base and J by 7 bases, and 11 bases separated the two germline ends. Per the germline V gene, CDR1 is PRHDT and CDR2 is FYEKMQ (reference sequence). This CDR3 is built from 14 residues. The CDR3 loop reads CASSLVRTSNEQFF. CDR3 bases: TGTGCCAGCAGCTTAGTGAGGACAAGTAATGAGCAGTTCTTC.

The chain is built from TRBV7-8 and TRBJ2-3, with 7 bases lining up with TRBD1. This CDR3 contains 17 residues. The V gene's germline CDR1 is SGHVS and CDR2 FQNEAQ. V shed 2 bases, J shed 10 bases, and the junction held 18 bases outside the gene matches. CDR3 in amino acids: CASSLKTERTGWWAQYF. Here the CDR3 DNA reads TGTGCCAGCAGCTTAAAAACCGAAAGGACAGGCTGGTGGGCGCAGTATTTT.

This clonotype was recorded a few times. V is TRBV27 and J is TRBJ2-1, with 13 nucleotides matching TRBD2. The CDR3 is 15 residues long. Germline CDR1 MNHEY, CDR2 SMNVEV (reference sequence). Trimming cost V 5 bases and J 15 bases; bases outside gene matches: 13. In nucleotides, the CDR3 is TGTGCCAGCAGTCTCGGGACTAGCGGGACTACAATGTGGTTCTTC. Encoded protein: CASSLGTSGTTMWFF.

This clonotype has more than one count but fewer than ten. The J gene is TRBJ1-5, the V gene TRBV7-9; D remains unclear. The CDR3 extends over 14 amino acids. V shed 5 bases and J shed 1 base, with 9 bases lying between them. From germline, CDR1 is SEHNR and CDR2 FQNEAQ (reference sequence). The CDR3 DNA reads TGTGCCAGCAGCCCCCTACCAAGCAATCAGCCCCAGCATTTT. Its translation: CASSPLPSNQPQHF.

The chain uses TRBV3-1 and TRBJ1-4, with 9 nucleotides matching TRBD1. The V gene end was trimmed by 7 bases and the J gene end by 5 bases; junction bases not matched to a gene: 5. The CDR3 has 14 residues. The germline V gene encodes CDR1 LGHDT and CDR2 YNNKEL (reference sequence). For the CDR3, the DNA is TGTGCCAGCAACACAGGGGGCAAGAATGAAAAACTGTTTTTT. Translation gives CASNTGGKNEKLFF.

This clonotype has at least ten counts. J is TRBJ1-6 and V is TRBV6-5; D not certain. CDR1 MNHEY and CDR2 SVGAGI come from the germline V gene. CDR3 length: 14 residues. V lost 0 bases and J lost 7, with 7 bases in between. This CDR3 is CASSYSRGNSPLHF. CDR3 sequence (DNA): TGTGCCAGCAGTTACTCGAGAGGCAATTCACCCCTCCACTTT.